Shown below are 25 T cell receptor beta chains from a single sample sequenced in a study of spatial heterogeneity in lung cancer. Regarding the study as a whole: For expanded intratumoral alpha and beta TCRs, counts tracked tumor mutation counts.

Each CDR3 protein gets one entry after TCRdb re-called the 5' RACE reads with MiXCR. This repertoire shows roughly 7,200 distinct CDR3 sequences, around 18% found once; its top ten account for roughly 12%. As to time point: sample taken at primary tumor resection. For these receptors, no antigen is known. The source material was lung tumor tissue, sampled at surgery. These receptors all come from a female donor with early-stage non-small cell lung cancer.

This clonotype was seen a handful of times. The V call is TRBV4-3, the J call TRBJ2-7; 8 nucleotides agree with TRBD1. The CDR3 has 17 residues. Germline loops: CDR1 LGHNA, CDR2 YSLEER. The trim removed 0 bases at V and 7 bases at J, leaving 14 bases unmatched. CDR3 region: CASSQDLGGQGAGEQYF. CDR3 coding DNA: TGCGCCAGCAGCCAAGATCTAGGGGGCCAGGGGGCGGGTGAGCAGTACTTC.

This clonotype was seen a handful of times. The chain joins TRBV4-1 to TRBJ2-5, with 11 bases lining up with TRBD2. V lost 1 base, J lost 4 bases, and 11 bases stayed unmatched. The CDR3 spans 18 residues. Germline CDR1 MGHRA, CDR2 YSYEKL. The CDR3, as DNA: TGCGCCAGCAGCCAAGGCGTGGAAACTAGCGGGGGCCGAGAGACCCAGTACTTC. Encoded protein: CASSQGVETSGGRETQYF.

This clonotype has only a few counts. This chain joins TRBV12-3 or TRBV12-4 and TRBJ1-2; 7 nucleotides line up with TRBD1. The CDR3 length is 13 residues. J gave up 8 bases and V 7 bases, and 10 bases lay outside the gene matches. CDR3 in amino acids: CASTSGQPGGYTF. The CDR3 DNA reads TGTGCCAGCACCTCGGGACAGCCGGGCGGCTACACCTTC.

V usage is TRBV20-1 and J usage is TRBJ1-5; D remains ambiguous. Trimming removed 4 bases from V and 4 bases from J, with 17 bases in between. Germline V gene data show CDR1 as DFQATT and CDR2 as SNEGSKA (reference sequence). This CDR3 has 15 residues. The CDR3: CSATTRPGPNQPQHF. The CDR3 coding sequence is TGCAGTGCTACTACTCGTCCAGGACCAAATCAGCCCCAGCATTTT.

CDR3 DNA sequence: TGTGCCAGCAGCTTTGGCCAGAGGAGCAACTATGGCTACACCTTC. Translation: CASSFGQRSNYGYTF. The V and J genes are TRBV7-2 and TRBJ1-2; D gene unclear. Germline V lookup: CDR1 SGHTA, CDR2 FQGNSA. CDR3 length: 15 amino acids. V gave up 3 bases and J gave up 2 bases, with 13 bases separating them.

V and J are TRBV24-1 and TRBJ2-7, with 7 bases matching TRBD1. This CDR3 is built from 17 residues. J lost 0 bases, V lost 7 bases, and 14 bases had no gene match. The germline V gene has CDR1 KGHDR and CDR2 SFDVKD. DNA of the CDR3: TGTGCCACCAGCACCCTAAAGGACAGGCCAAGCTCCTACGAGCAGTACTTC. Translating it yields CATSTLKDRPSSYEQYF.

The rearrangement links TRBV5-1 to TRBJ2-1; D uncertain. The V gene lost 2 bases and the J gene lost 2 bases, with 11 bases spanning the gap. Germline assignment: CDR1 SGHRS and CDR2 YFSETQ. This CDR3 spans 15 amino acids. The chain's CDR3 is CASSLRSSAYNEQFF. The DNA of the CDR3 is TGCGCCAGCAGCTTAAGGAGTTCAGCCTACAATGAGCAGTTCTTC.

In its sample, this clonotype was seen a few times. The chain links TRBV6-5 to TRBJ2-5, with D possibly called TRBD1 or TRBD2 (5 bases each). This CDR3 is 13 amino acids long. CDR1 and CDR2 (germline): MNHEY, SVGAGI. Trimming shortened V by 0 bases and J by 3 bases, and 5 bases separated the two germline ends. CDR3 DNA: TGTGCCAGCAGTTACTCGGGGGAAGAGACCCAGTACTTC. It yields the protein CASSYSGEETQYF.

CDR3 sequence (DNA): TGTGCCAGCAGTTCGGGAGATACGCAGTATTTT. Amino acids: CASSSGDTQYF. The V gene is TRBV12-3 or TRBV12-4, the J gene TRBJ2-3; D is ambiguous. Trimming took 4 bases from V and 5 from J, leaving 4 bases between them. The CDR3 extends over 11 amino acids.

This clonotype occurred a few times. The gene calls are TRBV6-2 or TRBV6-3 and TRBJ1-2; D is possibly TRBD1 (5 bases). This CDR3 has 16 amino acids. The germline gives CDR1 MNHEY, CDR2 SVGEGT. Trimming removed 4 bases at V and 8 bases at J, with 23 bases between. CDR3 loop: CASSLLGDGGYGGYTF. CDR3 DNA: TGTGCCAGCAGTTTACTCGGGGACGGCGGCTATGGAGGCTACACCTTC.

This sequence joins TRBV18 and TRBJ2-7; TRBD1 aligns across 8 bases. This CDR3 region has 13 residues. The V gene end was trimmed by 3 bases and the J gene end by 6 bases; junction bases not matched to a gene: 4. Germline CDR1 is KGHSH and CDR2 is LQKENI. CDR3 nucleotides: TGTGCCAGCTCACCTGGGACAGGAGTCGAGCAGTACTTC. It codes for CASSPGTGVEQYF.

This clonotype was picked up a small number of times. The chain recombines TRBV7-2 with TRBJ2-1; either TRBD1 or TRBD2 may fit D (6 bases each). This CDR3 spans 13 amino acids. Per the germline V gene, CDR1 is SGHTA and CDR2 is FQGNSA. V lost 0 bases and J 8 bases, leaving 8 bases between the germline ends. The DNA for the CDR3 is TGTGCCAGCAGCTTAGCTAGGGGGGATGAGCAGTTCTTC. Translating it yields CASSLARGDEQFF.

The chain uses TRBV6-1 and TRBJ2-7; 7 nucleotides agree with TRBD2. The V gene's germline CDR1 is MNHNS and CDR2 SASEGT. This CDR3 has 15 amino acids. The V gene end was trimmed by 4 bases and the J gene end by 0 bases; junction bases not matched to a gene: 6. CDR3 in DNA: TGTGCCAGCAGTGGGGGACTAACCATCTCCTACGAGCAGTACTTC. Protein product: CASSGGLTISYEQYF.

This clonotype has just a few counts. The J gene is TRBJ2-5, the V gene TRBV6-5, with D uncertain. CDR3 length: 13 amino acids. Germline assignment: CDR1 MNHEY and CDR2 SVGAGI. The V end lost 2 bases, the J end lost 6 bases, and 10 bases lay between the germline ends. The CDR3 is CASSYASVKTQYF. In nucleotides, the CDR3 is TGTGCCAGCAGTTACGCCAGCGTAAAGACCCAGTACTTC.

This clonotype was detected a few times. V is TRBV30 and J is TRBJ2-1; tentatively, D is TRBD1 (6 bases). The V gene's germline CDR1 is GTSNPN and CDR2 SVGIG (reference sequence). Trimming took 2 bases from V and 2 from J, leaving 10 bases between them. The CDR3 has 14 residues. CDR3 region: CAWSQGTPYNEQFF. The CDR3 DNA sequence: TGTGCCTGGAGTCAGGGGACCCCCTACAATGAGCAGTTCTTC.

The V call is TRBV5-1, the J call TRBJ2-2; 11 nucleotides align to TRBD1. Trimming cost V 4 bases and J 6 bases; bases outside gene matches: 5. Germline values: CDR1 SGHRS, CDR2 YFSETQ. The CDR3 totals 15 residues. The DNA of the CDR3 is TGCGCCAGCAGCGCACCGGGACAGGGGGCCGGGGAGCTGTTTTTT. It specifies CASSAPGQGAGELFF. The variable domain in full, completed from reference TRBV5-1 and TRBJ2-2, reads KAGVTQTPRYLIKTRGQQVTLSCSPISGHRSVSWYQQTPGQGLQFLFEYFSETQRNKGNFPGRFSGRQFSNSRSEMNVSTLELGDSALYLCASSAPGQGAGELFFGEGSRLTVL.

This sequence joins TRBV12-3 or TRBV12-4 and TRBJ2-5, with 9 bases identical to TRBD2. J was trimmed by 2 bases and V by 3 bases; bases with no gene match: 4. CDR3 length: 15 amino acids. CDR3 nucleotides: TGTGCCAGCAGTTTCGGAGCGGGGGGTCAAGAGACCCAGTACTTC. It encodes CASSFGAGGQETQYF.

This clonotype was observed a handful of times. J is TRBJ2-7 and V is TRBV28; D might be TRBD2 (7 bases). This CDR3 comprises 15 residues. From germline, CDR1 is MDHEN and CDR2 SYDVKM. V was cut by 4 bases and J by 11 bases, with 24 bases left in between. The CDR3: CASSYQSPGGFGEYF. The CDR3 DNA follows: TGTGCCAGCAGTTACCAATCGCCGGGGGGCTTCGGGGAGTACTTC.

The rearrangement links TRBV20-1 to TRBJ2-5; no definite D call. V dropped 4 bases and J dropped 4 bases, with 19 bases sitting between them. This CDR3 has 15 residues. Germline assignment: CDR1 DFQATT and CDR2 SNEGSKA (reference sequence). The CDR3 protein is CSAIPVDPKGETQYF. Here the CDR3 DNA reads TGCAGTGCTATTCCCGTCGACCCAAAGGGAGAGACCCAGTACTTC.

The CDR3 DNA is TGTGCCAGCAGCTCCGGGACAGGAGGGCAGTACTTC. Encoded protein: CASSSGTGGQYF. V and J are TRBV11-3 and TRBJ2-7; 8 nucleotides line up with TRBD1. Trimming took 4 bases from V and 9 from J; bases not matched to a gene: 5. CDR1 SGHNT and CDR2 YENEEA come from the germline V gene. CDR3 length: 12 amino acids.

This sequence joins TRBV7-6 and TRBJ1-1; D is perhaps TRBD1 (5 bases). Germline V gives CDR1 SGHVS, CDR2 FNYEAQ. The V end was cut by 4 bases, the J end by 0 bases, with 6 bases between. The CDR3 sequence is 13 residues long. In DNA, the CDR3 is TGTGCCAGCAGCTCGACAGTGAACACTGAAGCTTTCTTT. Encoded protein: CASSSTVNTEAFF. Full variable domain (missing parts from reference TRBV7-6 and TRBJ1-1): GAGVSQSPRYKVTKRGQDVALRCDPISGHVSLYWYRQALGQGPEFLTYFNYEAQQDKSGLPNDRFSAERPEGSISTLTIQRTEQRDSAMYRCASSSTVNTEAFFGQGTRLTVV.

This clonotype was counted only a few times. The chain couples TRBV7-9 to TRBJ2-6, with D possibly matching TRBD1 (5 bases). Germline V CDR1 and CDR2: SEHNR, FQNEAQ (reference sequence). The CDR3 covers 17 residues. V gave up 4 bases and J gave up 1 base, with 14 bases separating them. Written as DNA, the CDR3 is TGTGCCAGCAGCTCCTTTAGTAGGGGATCTGGGGCCAACGTCCTGACTTTC. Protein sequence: CASSSFSRGSGANVLTF.

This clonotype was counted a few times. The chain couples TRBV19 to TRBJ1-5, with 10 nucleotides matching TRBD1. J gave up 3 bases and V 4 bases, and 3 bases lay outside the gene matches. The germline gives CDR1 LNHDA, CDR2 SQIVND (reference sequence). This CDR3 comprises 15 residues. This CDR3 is CASSRQGAINQPQHF. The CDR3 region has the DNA TGTGCCAGTAGTAGACAGGGGGCTATCAATCAGCCCCAGCATTTT.

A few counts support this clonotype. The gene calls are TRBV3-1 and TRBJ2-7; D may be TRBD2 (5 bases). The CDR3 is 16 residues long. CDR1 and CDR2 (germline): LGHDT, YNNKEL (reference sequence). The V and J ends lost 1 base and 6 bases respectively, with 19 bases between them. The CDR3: CASSQVRHGAEGEQYF. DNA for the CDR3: TGTGCCAGCAGCCAAGTCAGACACGGTGCTGAGGGCGAGCAGTACTTC.

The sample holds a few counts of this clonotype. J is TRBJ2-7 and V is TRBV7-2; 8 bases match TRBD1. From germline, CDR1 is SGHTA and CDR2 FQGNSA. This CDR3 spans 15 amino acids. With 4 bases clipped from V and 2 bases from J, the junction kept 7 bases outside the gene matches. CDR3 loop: CASSYRDRSPYEQYF. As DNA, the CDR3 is TGTGCCAGCAGCTACCGGGACAGGAGCCCCTACGAGCAGTACTTC.